What follows are 10 T cell receptor beta chains derived from one specimen sequenced in a study of shared clonotypes between healthy human individuals. Data came from immunoSEQ multiplex PCR; TCRdb stores just in-frame clones and leaves some out. This sample has approximately 1.1 million clones, with around three quarters found just once. Input material: memory CD4+ T cells from PBMCs. The subset denotes: CD45RA-negative fraction. These TCRs come from a man aged 18 to 30 in good health. Some clones in this sample may be carry-over from other donors' samples.

This clone was counted a single time. The V and J genes are TRBV28 and TRBJ2-7; weak D call: TRBD1 (5 bases). Trimming took off 7 bases at V and 5 bases at J, with 15 bases between the two ends. Germline V lookup: CDR1 MDHEN, CDR2 SYDVKM. The CDR3 has 13 residues. In nucleotides, the CDR3 is TGTGCCAGCACCCCCAGGGTGGGCCACGAGCAGTACTTC. This translates into CASTPRVGHEQYF.

The chain links TRBV6-5 to TRBJ1-1, with a tentative D call TRBD1 (5 bases). The CDR3 is 15 amino acids. V lost 10 bases and J lost 1, with 19 bases in between. The germline gives CDR1 MNHEY, CDR2 SVGAGI. This chain's CDR3 is CATHRIGTANTEAFF. For the CDR3, the DNA is TGTGCCACCCATAGGATCGGGACGGCGAACACTGAAGCTTTCTTT.

This clone showed up just a few times. The rearrangement links TRBV5-1 to TRBJ2-5, with a possible D match to TRBD1 (5 bases). Trimming left V 6 bases short and J 0 bases short, with 6 bases between. Germline V gene data show CDR1 as SGHRS and CDR2 as YFSETQ. The CDR3 contains 12 residues. The CDR3 DNA reads TGCGCCAGCACCAGGGACCAAGAGACCCAGTACTTC. Encoded protein: CASTRDQETQYF. Full variable domain (rest looked up from reference TRBV5-1 and TRBJ2-5): KAGVTQTPRYLIKTRGQQVTLSCSPISGHRSVSWYQQTPGQGLQFLFEYFSETQRNKGNFPGRFSGRQFSNSRSEMNVSTLELGDSALYLCASTRDQETQYFGPGTRLLVL.

The rearrangement uses TRBV4-1 and TRBJ2-3; the match to TRBD2 covers 7 bases. The length of the CDR3 is 14 residues. The V gene's germline CDR1 is MGHRA and CDR2 YSYEKL. V shed 6 bases, J shed 2 bases, and the junction held 5 bases outside the gene matches. The CDR3 bases are TGCGCCAGCAGGAAAGCGGGACTCACAGATACGCAGTATTTT. It yields the protein CASRKAGLTDTQYF.

J is TRBJ2-7 and V is TRBV7-2, with 11 bases lining up with TRBD2. CDR1 SGHTA and CDR2 FQGNSA come from the germline V gene. CDR3 length equals 15 residues. Germline trimming cut 4 bases from V and 4 bases from J; bases unmatched to any gene: 6. The CDR3 sequence: CASSSPGLAAYEQYF. Written as DNA, the CDR3 is TGTGCCAGCAGCTCCCCGGGACTAGCGGCTTACGAGCAGTACTTC.

About this clone itself: One base away lies a much larger clone, so this may be a sequencing read error. The chain links TRBV7-9 to TRBJ2-3; 12 bases align to TRBD2. V gave up 8 bases and J gave up 3 bases; unmatched junction bases: 0. The CDR3 contains 13 residues. Germline CDR1 is SEHNR and CDR2 is FQNEAQ (reference sequence). DNA of the CDR3: TGTGCCAGCGGACTAGCGGGGACAGATACGCAGTATTTT. Residues: CASGLAGTDTQYF.

The chain links TRBV4-1 to TRBJ2-1, with 8 bases that match TRBD2. The CDR3 sequence is 16 residues long. V shed 4 bases and J 2 bases; nucleotides not matched to a gene: 7. CDR1 is MGHRA, CDR2 YSYEKL, per germline. The CDR3 protein is CASSPLGGGTYNEQFF. CDR3 in DNA: TGCGCCAGCAGCCCCCTAGGCGGGGGGACCTACAATGAGCAGTTCTTC.

The chain couples TRBV5-4 to TRBJ2-7; a possible D gene is TRBD2 (6 bases). Germline CDR1 and CDR2: SGHNT and YYREEE (reference sequence). The CDR3 extends over 14 amino acids. V was clipped by 0 bases and J by 3 bases, with 10 bases between them. DNA of the CDR3: TGTGCCAGCAGCTTGGCGGGAGACCACTACGAGCAGTACTTC. Its translation is CASSLAGDHYEQYF.

The table lists this clone with a count of one. The J gene is TRBJ2-7, the V gene TRBV4-2, with TRBD1 matching over 11 bases. The ends lost 3 bases at V and 2 bases at J; junction bases unmatched: 3. CDR3 length: 15 residues. CDR1 and CDR2 (germline): LGHNA, YNFKEQ. CDR3: CASSQQDRGPYEQYF. The CDR3 bases are TGTGCCAGCAGCCAGCAGGACAGGGGGCCCTACGAGCAGTACTTC.

The chain joins TRBV2 to TRBJ2-2, with 9 bases fitting TRBD1. V was pared by 6 bases and J by 5 bases, with 10 bases of the junction left unmatched. Germline-derived CDR1 and CDR2 are SNHLY and FYNNEI. This CDR3 is built from 16 residues. CDR3 amino acids: CASRSNRGRVTGELFF. The CDR3 bases are TGTGCCAGCAGAAGTAACAGGGGGCGTGTGACCGGGGAGCTGTTTTTT.